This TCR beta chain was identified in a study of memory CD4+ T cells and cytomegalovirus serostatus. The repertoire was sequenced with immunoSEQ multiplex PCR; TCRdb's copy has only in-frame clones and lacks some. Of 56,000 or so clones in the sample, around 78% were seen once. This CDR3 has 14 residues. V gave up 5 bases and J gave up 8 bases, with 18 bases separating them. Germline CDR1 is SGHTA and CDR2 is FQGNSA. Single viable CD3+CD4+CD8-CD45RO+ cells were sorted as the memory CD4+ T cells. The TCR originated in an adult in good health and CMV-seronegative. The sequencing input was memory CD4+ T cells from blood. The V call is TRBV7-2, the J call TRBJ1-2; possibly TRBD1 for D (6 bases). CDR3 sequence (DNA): TGTGCCAGCAGCCCCTCCACAGGGCTCGGGGGCTACACCTTC. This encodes CASSPSTGLGGYTF.